The 22 T cell receptor beta chains given below trace back to one sample, sequenced in a study of blood T cell repertoires in COVID-19. The data were produced by immunoSEQ multiplex PCR, yet TCRdb's version contains in-frame clones alone and is incomplete. This sample has around 50,000 clones; around 86% occur once, and the top ten carry less than 3%. The sequenced material came from peripheral blood. These receptor sequences come from a woman older than 75 with acute or convalescent COVID-19.

V and J are TRBV6-5 and TRBJ1-1; TRBD1 aligns across 7 bases. The CDR3 extends over 14 amino acids. V lost 5 bases and J lost 0; bases outside the gene matches: 3. Germline assignment: CDR1 MNHEY and CDR2 SVGAGI. This CDR3 reads CASSRDSLNTEAFF. The CDR3 bases are TGTGCCAGCAGTCGGGACAGCCTGAACACTGAAGCTTTCTTT.

This rearrangement joins TRBV9 to TRBJ1-1, with 8 nucleotides matching TRBD1. Germline V gene sequence: CDR1 SGDLS, CDR2 YYNGEE. This CDR3 region has 16 residues. Trimming removed 0 bases from V and 3 bases from J; junction bases left unmatched: 7. This chain's CDR3 is CASSVAPRGPDTEAFF. The CDR3 nucleotides are TGTGCCAGCAGCGTAGCGCCCAGGGGGCCTGACACTGAAGCTTTCTTT.

The J gene is TRBJ1-6, the V gene TRBV5-4; the D gene is possibly TRBD1 (5 bases). Trimming left V 4 bases short and J 9 bases short, with 11 bases between. Germline V gene lookup returns CDR1 SGHNT and CDR2 YYREEE (reference sequence). The CDR3 has 13 amino acids. CDR3 region: CASSNVGASPLHF. Here the CDR3 DNA reads TGTGCCAGCAGCAACGTTGGGGCTTCACCCCTCCACTTT. Together with reference TRBV5-4 and TRBJ1-6, the CDR3 gives the full variable domain: ETGVTQSPTHLIKTRGQQVTLRCSSQSGHNTVSWYQQALGQGPQFIFQYYREEENGRGNFPPRFSGLQFPNYSSELNVNALELDDSALYLCASSNVGASPLHFGNGTRLTVT.

The chain joins TRBV2 to TRBJ1-1, with TRBD1 identical over 7 bases. V shed 8 bases, J shed 4 bases, and the junction held 7 bases outside the gene matches. The CDR3 consists of 13 residues. Germline loops: CDR1 SNHLY, CDR2 FYNNEI. Here the CDR3 DNA reads TGTGCCAGCGGGGTACAGGGGTTCACTGAAGCTTTCTTT. Translation gives CASGVQGFTEAFF.

This clone was found a few times. The rearrangement joins TRBV7-9 to TRBJ2-3; 7 bases fit TRBD2. The CDR3 loop spans 15 amino acids. V was pared by 3 bases and J by 5 bases, with 8 bases of the junction left unmatched. Germline CDR1 is SEHNR and CDR2 is FQNEAQ (reference sequence). CDR3 residues: CASSLVAGELDTQYF. For the CDR3, the DNA is TGTGCCAGCAGCTTGGTTGCGGGGGAGCTAGATACGCAGTATTTT. Using reference TRBV7-9 and TRBJ2-3 for the parts outside the CDR3, the full variable domain is DTGVSQNPRHKITKRGQNVTFRCDPISEHNRLYWYRQTLGQGPEFLTYFQNEAQLEKSRLLSDRFSAERPKGSFSTLEIQRTEQGDSAMYLCASSLVAGELDTQYFGPGTRLTVL.

This rearrangement joins TRBV19 to TRBJ2-2; 9 bases agree with TRBD2. Germline CDR1 is LNHDA and CDR2 is SQIVND (reference sequence). The junction had 6 bases not matched to a gene; V was cut back by 7 bases and J by 0 bases. The CDR3 sequence is 16 residues long. The CDR3 region is CASMAGGPPNTGELFF. The CDR3, as DNA: TGTGCCAGTATGGCGGGGGGGCCACCGAACACCGGGGAGCTGTTTTTT.

The chain links TRBV9 to TRBJ2-1; 7 positions match TRBD1. CDR3 size: 15 residues. V gave up 2 bases and J gave up 10 bases; unmatched junction bases: 12. Germline V CDR1 and CDR2: SGDLS, YYNGEE. The CDR3 DNA reads TGTGCCAGCAGCGTCCGGGACAGACCCAACACCGAGCAGTTCTTC. Translation: CASSVRDRPNTEQFF.

The CDR3 coding sequence is TGTGCCAGCAGCTTGGGACAGGGGAACACTGAAGCTTTCTTT. It specifies CASSLGQGNTEAFF. This chain links TRBV11-2 with TRBJ1-1, with 9 bases fitting TRBD1. The germline gives CDR1 SGHAT, CDR2 FQNNGV. The V gene end was trimmed by 3 bases and the J gene end by 1 base; junction bases not matched to a gene: 0. This CDR3 is 14 amino acids long.

In its sample, this clone was seen a few times. The chain is built from TRBV6-5 and TRBJ1-3, with D maybe TRBD1 (6 bases). V lost 6 bases and J lost 3, with 15 bases in between. The CDR3 is 15 residues long. Germline CDR1 is MNHEY and CDR2 is SVGAGI. The CDR3 reads CASSKRAGVGNTIYF. CDR3 in DNA: TGTGCCAGCAGCAAGAGGGCAGGGGTTGGAAACACCATATATTTT.

In this sample, this clone turned up a few times. The chain recombines TRBV27 with TRBJ2-2, with D uncertain. CDR1 and CDR2 (germline): MNHEY, SMNVEV (reference sequence). V was cut by 2 bases and J by 4 bases, with 11 bases left in between. CDR3 size: 15 residues. The CDR3 DNA reads TGTGCCAGCAGTTTAGGGCCCCCGATCACCGGGGAGCTGTTTTTT. The encoded protein is CASSLGPPITGELFF.

The V gene is TRBV6-6, the J gene TRBJ2-7; the D is unclear. The CDR3 consists of 14 residues. Per germline, CDR1 MNHNY and CDR2 SVGAGI (reference sequence). V lost 6 bases and J lost 1, with 13 bases in between. CDR3 protein: CASSLQAFSYEQYF. The CDR3 nucleotides are TGTGCCAGCAGCCTCCAAGCTTTTTCCTACGAGCAGTACTTC.

The chain employs TRBV10-1 and TRBJ1-5; possibly TRBD1 for D (5 bases). V was pared by 2 bases and J by 3 bases, with 17 bases between. This CDR3 is 17 amino acids long. CDR1 is WNHNN and CDR2 is SYGVQD in the germline V gene (reference sequence). CDR3 nucleotides: TGCGCCAGCAGTGAGCCCCTCCCGATTGGGGCCAATCAGCCCCAGCATTTT. This codes for CASSEPLPIGANQPQHF.

The gene calls are TRBV28 and TRBJ1-2; D is perhaps TRBD1 (5 bases). The germline V gene encodes CDR1 MDHEN and CDR2 SYDVKM. V was pared by 9 bases and J by 4 bases, with 12 bases between. The CDR3 sequence is 12 residues long. The CDR3 DNA is TGTGCCAGTGATGGGGCCCCCTATGGCTACACCTTC. This gives the protein CASDGAPYGYTF.

The chain is built from TRBV7-9 and TRBJ1-1; 8 bases are shared with TRBD1. The CDR3 runs to 14 residues. With 5 bases clipped from V and 5 bases from J, the junction kept 7 bases outside the gene matches. Germline V gives CDR1 SEHNR, CDR2 FQNEAQ (reference sequence). The CDR3 region is CASSPWTGLTEAFF. The CDR3 DNA reads as TGTGCCAGCAGCCCTTGGACAGGGCTTACTGAAGCTTTCTTT.

This sequence joins TRBV10-3 and TRBJ2-7; 11 nucleotides match TRBD2. The CDR3 sequence is 14 residues long. The V gene's germline CDR1 is ENHRY and CDR2 SYGVKD. V shed 6 bases and J 4 bases; nucleotides not matched to a gene: 5. In nucleotides, the CDR3 is TGTGCCATCAGGGGGACTAGCGGTGATTACGAGCAGTACTTC. Its protein product is CAIRGTSGDYEQYF.

This clone was counted a single time. The chain employs TRBV4-2 and TRBJ2-1; 10 nucleotides line up with TRBD2. CDR1 LGHNA and CDR2 YNFKEQ come from the germline V gene. The junction had 7 bases not matched to a gene; V was cut back by 0 bases and J by 8 bases. CDR3 length: 16 residues. The CDR3 protein is CASSQEGLAGVHEQFF. The CDR3 nucleotides are TGTGCCAGCAGCCAAGAAGGGCTAGCGGGGGTACATGAGCAGTTCTTC.

The chain has TRBV3-1 (or the pseudogene TRBV3-2) and TRBJ1-6, with 7 bases identical to TRBD1. Germline trimming cut 1 base from V and 11 bases from J; bases unmatched to any gene: 8. CDR1 and CDR2 from the germline V gene are LGHDT and YNNKEL (reference sequence). The CDR3 sequence is 15 residues long. Here the CDR3 reads CASSQGDSRSAPLHF. CDR3 in DNA: TGTGCCAGCAGCCAAGGGGACAGTCGAAGTGCACCCCTCCACTTT.

Here the CDR3 DNA reads TGTGCCAGCAGCTTAGTGCAGGGGGCCAGCACTGAAGCTTTCTTT. Translation: CASSLVQGASTEAFF. J is TRBJ1-1 and V is TRBV11-2; 8 nucleotides agree with TRBD1. The CDR3 is 15 amino acids. Germline V gene lookup returns CDR1 SGHAT and CDR2 FQNNGV. V was pared by 1 base and J by 4 bases, with 5 bases of the junction left unmatched.

The chain has TRBV7-6 and TRBJ2-1, with D possibly matching TRBD1 (6 bases). Germline assignment: CDR1 SGHVS and CDR2 FNYEAQ. Trimming took 1 base from V and 6 from J, leaving 13 bases between them. The CDR3 totals 15 residues. The CDR3 nucleotides read TGTGCCAGCAGCTTAGTTCGCGACAGGCTCAATGAGCAGTTCTTC. Translating gives CASSLVRDRLNEQFF.

The count of this clone is one. V usage is TRBV5-1 and J usage is TRBJ2-5, with TRBD1 identical over 8 bases. This CDR3 is 13 amino acids long. The V segment lost 4 bases and the J segment 5 bases; nucleotides outside the gene matches: 4. Germline V gene lookup returns CDR1 SGHRS and CDR2 YFSETQ. The CDR3 here is CASSQGAFETQYF. CDR3 bases: TGCGCCAGCAGCCAGGGGGCGTTTGAGACCCAGTACTTC.

This clone was recorded a few times. The chain employs TRBV6-5 and TRBJ1-2, with 7 bases matching TRBD1. Germline loops: CDR1 MNHEY, CDR2 SVGAGI. This CDR3 comprises 15 residues. Unmatched junction bases numbered 11, after V lost 6 bases and J lost 4 bases. The CDR3 DNA sequence: TGTGCCAGCAGCTCCGGGACAGCGTTTCTCTATGGCTACACCTTC. This sequence encodes CASSSGTAFLYGYTF.

This clone was observed once. This chain links TRBV19 with TRBJ1-2; 10 bases align to TRBD1. The CDR3 sequence is 15 residues long. The junction had 10 bases not matched to a gene; V was cut back by 5 bases and J by 7 bases. The germline CDR1 and CDR2 sequences are LNHDA and SQIVND (reference sequence). In DNA form, the CDR3 reads TGTGCCAGTAGTGGGAACGGACAGGGGGAGCGTGGCTACACCTTC. Protein: CASSGNGQGERGYTF.